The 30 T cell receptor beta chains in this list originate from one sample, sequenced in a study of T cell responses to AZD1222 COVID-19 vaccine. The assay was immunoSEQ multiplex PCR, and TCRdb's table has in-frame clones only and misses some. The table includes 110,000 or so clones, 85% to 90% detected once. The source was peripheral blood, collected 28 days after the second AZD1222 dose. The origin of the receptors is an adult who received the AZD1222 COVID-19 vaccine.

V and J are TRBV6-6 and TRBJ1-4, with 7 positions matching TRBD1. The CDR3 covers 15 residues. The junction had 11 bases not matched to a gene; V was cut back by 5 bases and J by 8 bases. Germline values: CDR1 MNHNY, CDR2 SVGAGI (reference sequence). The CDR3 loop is CASSLDRAEGEKLFF. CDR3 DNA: TGTGCCAGCAGTCTCGACAGGGCTGAGGGGGAAAAACTGTTTTTT.

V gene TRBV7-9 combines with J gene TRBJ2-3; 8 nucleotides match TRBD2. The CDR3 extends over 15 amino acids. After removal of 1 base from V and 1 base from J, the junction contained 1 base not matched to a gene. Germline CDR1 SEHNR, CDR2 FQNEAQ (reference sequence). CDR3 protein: CASSLVSGGTDTQYF. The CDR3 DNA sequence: TGTGCCAGCAGCTTAGTTAGCGGGGGCACAGATACGCAGTATTTT.

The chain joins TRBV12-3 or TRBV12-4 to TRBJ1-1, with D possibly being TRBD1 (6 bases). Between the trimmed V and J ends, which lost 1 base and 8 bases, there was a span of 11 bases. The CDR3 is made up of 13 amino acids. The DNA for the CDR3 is TGTGCCAGCAGTTTAGGACAGGCTGCCGAAGCTTTCTTT. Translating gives CASSLGQAAEAFF.

CDR3 sequence: CASSPLRSNLADTQYF. The CDR3 DNA follows: TGTGCCAGCTCACCACTAAGATCCAATTTGGCAGATACGCAGTATTTT. This chain joins TRBV18 and TRBJ2-3; D is undetermined. This CDR3 has 16 residues. V lost 1 base, J lost 4 bases, and 15 bases lay in between. In germline, CDR1 is KGHSH, CDR2 LQKENI.

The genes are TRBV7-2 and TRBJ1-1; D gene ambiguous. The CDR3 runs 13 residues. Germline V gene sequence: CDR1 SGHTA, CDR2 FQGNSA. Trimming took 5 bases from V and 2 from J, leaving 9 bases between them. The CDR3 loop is CASSSGINTEAFF. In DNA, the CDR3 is TGTGCCAGCAGCAGCGGGATCAACACTGAAGCTTTCTTT.

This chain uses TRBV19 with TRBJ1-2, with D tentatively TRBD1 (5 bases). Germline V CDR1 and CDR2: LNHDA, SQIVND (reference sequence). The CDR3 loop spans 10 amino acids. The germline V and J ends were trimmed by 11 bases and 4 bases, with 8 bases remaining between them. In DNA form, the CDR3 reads TGTGCCGCAGGGATCTATGGCTACACCTTC. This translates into CAAGIYGYTF.

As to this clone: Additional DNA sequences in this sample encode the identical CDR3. The CDR3 loop reads CASSESYRDRGGYTF. The CDR3, as DNA: TGTGCCAGCAGTGAATCTTATCGGGACAGAGGTGGCTACACCTTC. The J gene is TRBJ1-2, the V gene TRBV25-1; 7 nucleotides match TRBD1. There are 15 residues in the CDR3. Germline values: CDR1 MGHDK, CDR2 SYGVNS. After removal of 1 base from V and 7 bases from J, the junction contained 9 bases not matched to a gene.

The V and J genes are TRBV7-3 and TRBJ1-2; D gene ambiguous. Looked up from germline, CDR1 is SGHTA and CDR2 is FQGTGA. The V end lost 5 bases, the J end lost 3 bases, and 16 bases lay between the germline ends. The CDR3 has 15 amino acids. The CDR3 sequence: CASSPSPRGDYGYTF. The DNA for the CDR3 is TGTGCCAGCAGCCCCTCCCCCCGGGGTGACTATGGCTACACCTTC.

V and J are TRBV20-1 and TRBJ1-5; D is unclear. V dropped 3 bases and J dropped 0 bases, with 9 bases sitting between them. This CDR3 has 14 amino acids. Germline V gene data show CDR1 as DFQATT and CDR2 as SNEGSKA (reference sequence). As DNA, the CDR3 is TGCAGTGCTAGTAGGCAGCCTAGCAATCAGCCCCAGCATTTT. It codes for CSASRQPSNQPQHF.

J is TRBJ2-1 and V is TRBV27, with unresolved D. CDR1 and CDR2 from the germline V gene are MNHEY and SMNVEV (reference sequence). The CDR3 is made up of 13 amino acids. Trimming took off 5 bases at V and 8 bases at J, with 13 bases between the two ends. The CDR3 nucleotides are TGTGCCAGCAGTATAAAAGTAAAGGATGAGCAGTTCTTC. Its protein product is CASSIKVKDEQFF.

The CDR3, as DNA: TGTGCCAGCAGTTACTCGAGCGGGGGCCAAGAGACCCAGTACTTC. Its protein is CASSYSSGGQETQYF. This chain joins TRBV6-2 or TRBV6-3 and TRBJ2-5; 8 bases match TRBD2. CDR1 is MNHEY and CDR2 is SVGEGT in the germline V gene. Trimming at V came to 0 bases and at J to 1 base, leaving 1 base not matched to a gene. The CDR3 contains 15 residues.

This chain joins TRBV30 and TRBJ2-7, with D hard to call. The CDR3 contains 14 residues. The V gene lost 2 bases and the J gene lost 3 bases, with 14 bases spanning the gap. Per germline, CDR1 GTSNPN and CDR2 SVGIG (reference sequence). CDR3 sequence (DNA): TGTGCCTGGAGTAGGCGGCCAATTGTCTACGAGCAGTACTTC. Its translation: CAWSRRPIVYEQYF. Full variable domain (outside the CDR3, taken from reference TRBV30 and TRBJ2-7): SQTIHQWPATLVQPVGSPLSLECTVEGTSNPNLYWYRQAAGRGLQLLFYSVGIGQISSEVPQNLSASRPQDRQFILSSKKLLLSDSGFYLCAWSRRPIVYEQYFGPGTRLTVT.

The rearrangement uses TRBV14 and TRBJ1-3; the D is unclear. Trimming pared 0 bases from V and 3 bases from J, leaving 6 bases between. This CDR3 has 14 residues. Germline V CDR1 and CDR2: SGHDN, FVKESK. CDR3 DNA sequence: TGTGCCAGCAGCCAAGACAGCCTTGGAAACACCATATATTTT. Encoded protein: CASSQDSLGNTIYF. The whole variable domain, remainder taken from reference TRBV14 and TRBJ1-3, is EAGVTQFPSHSVIEKGQTVTLRCDPISGHDNLYWYRRVMGKEIKFLLHFVKESKQDESGMPNNRFLAERTGGTYSTLKVQPAELEDSGVYFCASSQDSLGNTIYFGEGSWLTVV.

For the CDR3, the DNA is TGTGCCAGCAGTGATCTCAGGGGCAGTGGCTACACCTTC. Translated: CASSDLRGSGYTF. This chain joins TRBV2 and TRBJ1-2; tentatively, D is TRBD1 (6 bases). CDR1 is SNHLY and CDR2 is FYNNEI in the germline V gene. V was clipped by 3 bases and J by 7 bases, with 12 bases between them. The CDR3 contains 13 residues.

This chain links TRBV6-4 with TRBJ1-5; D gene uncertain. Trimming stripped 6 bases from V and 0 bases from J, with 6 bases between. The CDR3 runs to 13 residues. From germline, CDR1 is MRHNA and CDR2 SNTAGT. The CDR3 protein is CASSLTSNQPQHF. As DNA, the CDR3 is TGTGCCAGCAGCCTCACTAGCAATCAGCCCCAGCATTTT.

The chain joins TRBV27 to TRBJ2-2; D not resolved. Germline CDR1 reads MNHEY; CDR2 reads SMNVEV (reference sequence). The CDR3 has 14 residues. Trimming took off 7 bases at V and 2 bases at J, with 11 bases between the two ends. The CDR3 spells CASISRPNTGELFF. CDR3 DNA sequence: TGTGCCAGCATTAGCCGACCAAACACCGGGGAGCTGTTTTTT.

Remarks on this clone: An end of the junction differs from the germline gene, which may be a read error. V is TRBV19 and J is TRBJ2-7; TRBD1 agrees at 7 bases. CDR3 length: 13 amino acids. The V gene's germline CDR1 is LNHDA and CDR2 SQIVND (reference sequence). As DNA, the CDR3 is TGTGCCAGTAGTGTAGACAGGGCCTACGAGCAGTACTTC. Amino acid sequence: CASSVDRAYEQYF.

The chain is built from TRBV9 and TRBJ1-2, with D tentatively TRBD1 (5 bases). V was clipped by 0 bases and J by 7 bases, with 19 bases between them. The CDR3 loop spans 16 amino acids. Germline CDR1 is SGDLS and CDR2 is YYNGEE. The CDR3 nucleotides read TGTGCCAGCAGCGTAGAGGACACGTCGGCATTAGTTGGCTACACCTTC. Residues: CASSVEDTSALVGYTF.

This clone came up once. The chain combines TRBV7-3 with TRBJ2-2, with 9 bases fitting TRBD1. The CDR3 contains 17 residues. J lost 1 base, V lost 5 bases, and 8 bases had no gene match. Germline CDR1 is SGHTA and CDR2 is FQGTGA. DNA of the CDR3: TGTGCCAGCAGCCTAGGGCCGGGACAGGGGAACACCGGGGAGCTGTTTTTT. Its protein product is CASSLGPGQGNTGELFF.

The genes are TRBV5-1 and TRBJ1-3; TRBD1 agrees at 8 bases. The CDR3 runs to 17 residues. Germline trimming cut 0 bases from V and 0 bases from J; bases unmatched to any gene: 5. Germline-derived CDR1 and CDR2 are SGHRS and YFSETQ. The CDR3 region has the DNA TGCGCCAGCAGCTTGGAGATACAGGGGGGCTCTGGAAACACCATATATTTT. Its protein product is CASSLEIQGGSGNTIYF. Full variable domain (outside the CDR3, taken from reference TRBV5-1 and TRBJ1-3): KAGVTQTPRYLIKTRGQQVTLSCSPISGHRSVSWYQQTPGQGLQFLFEYFSETQRNKGNFPGRFSGRQFSNSRSEMNVSTLELGDSALYLCASSLEIQGGSGNTIYFGEGSWLTVV.

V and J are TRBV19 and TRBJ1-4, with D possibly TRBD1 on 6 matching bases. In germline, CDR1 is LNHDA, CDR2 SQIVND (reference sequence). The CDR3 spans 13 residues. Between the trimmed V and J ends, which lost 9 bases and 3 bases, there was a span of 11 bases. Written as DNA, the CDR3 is TGTGCCAGCCAGGACAGCCCTAATGAAAAACTGTTTTTT. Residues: CASQDSPNEKLFF.

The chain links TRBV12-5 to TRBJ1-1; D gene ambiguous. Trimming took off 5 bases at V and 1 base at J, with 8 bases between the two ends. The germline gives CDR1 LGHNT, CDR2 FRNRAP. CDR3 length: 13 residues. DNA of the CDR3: TGTGCTAGTGGTACGTCGGGGAACACTGAAGCTTTCTTT. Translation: CASGTSGNTEAFF.

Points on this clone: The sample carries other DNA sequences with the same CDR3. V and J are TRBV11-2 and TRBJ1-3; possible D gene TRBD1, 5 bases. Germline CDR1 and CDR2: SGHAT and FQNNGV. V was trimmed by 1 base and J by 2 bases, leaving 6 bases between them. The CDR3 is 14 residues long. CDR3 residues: CASSLAGTGNTIYF. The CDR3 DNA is TGTGCCAGCAGCTTAGCAGGGACTGGAAACACCATATATTTT.

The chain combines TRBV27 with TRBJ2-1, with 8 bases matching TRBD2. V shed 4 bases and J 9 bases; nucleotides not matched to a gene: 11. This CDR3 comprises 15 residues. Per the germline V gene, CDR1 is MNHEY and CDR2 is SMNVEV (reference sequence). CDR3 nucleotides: TGTGCCAGCAGTTCCGGACTAGCCTGGGTTTCTGAGCAGTTCTTC. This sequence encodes CASSSGLAWVSEQFF.

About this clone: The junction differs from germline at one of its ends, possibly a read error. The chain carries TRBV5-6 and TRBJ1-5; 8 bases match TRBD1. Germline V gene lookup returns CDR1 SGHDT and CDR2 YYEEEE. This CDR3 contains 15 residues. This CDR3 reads CASSFLQGGNHPQHF. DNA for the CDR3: TGTGCCAGCAGCTTCTTACAGGGGGGCAATCATCCCCAGCATTTT.

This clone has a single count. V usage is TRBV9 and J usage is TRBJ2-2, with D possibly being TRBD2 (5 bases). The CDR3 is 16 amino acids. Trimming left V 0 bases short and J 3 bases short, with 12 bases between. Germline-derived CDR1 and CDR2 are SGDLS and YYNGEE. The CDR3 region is CASSVEAGKYTGELFF. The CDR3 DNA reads TGTGCCAGCAGCGTAGAGGCCGGGAAGTACACCGGGGAGCTGTTTTTT.

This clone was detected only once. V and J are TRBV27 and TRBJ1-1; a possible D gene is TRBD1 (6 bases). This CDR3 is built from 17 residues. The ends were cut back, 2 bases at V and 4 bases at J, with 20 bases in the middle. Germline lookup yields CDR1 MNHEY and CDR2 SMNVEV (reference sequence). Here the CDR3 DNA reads TGTGCCAGCAGTTTAAGGCCTGGACAGACCCCTGGCACTGAAGCTTTCTTT. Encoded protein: CASSLRPGQTPGTEAFF.

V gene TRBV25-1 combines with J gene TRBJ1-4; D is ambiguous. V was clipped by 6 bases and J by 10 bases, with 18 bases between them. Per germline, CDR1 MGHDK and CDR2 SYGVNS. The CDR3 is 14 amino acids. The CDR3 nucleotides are TGTGCCAGCAGGGAAGACACGCCTTTGGGAAAACTGTTTTTT. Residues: CASREDTPLGKLFF.

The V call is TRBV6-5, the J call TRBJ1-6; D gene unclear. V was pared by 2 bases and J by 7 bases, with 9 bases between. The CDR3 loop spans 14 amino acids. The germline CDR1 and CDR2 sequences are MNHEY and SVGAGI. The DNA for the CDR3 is TGTGCCAGCAGTTACGTCCGGGGAAATTCACCCCTCCACTTT. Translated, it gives CASSYVRGNSPLHF.

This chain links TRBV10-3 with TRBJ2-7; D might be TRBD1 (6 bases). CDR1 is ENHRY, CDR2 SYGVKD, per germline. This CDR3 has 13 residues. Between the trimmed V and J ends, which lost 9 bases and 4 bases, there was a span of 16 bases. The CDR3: CAIQPGQKYEQYF. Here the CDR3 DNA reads TGTGCCATACAACCGGGACAAAAATACGAGCAGTACTTC.